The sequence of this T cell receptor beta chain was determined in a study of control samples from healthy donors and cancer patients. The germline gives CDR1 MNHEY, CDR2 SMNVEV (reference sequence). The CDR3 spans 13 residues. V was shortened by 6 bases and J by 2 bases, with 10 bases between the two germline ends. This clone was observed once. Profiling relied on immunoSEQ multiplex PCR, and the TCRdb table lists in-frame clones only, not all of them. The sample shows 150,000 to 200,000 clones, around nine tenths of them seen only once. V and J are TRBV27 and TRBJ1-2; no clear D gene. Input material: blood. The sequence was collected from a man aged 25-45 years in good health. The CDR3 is CASRRGTNYGYTF. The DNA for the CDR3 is TGTGCCAGCAGGCGAGGAACGAACTATGGCTACACCTTC.